What follows are 18 T cell receptor beta chains derived from one specimen sequenced in a study of cytomegalovirus exposure and HLA in healthy donors. 60 Vbeta and 13 Jbeta primers were used in PCR. Sequencing used immunoSEQ multiplex PCR; TCRdb keeps in-frame clones, though not all of them. The profile shows about 190,000 clones, around 87% of them singletons. The sequenced sample was PBMCs. The receptors come from a man aged 25 to 40 in good health and CMV-seronegative.

The chain has TRBV7-2 and TRBJ2-5; 11 bases are shared with TRBD2. Germline-derived CDR1 and CDR2 are SGHTA and FQGNSA. The CDR3 covers 16 residues. Trimming took 1 base from V and 4 from J; bases not matched to a gene: 5. In nucleotides, the CDR3 is TGTGCCAGCAGCTTAGAGCCTAGCGGGGGGCCAGAGACCCAGTACTTC. Translating it yields CASSLEPSGGPETQYF.

V and J are TRBV5-6 and TRBJ2-1; D possibly corresponds to TRBD1 (6 bases). CDR3 length: 15 amino acids. Per the germline V gene, CDR1 is SGHDT and CDR2 is YYEEEE. The germline V and J ends were trimmed by 2 bases and 7 bases, with 16 bases remaining between them. For the CDR3, the DNA is TGTGCCAGCAGCTTTGGAACAGGGCAGTGGAATGAGCAGTTCTTC. Its protein product is CASSFGTGQWNEQFF.

Comments on this clone: Germline and junction disagree at one end, which may indicate a read error. The chain uses TRBV4-1 and TRBJ2-4; D is possibly TRBD1 (6 bases). The CDR3 runs 16 residues. Germline CDR1 is MGHRA and CDR2 is YSYEKL. CDR3 coding DNA: TGCGCCAGCAGCCAAATGGGTTCCAGGGGCAAAAACAGTCAGTACTTC. Amino acids: CASSQMGSRGKNSQYF.

This sequence joins TRBV7-9 and TRBJ2-1; D is unclear. The CDR3 spans 10 residues. Germline CDR1 is SEHNR and CDR2 is FQNEAQ (reference sequence). The CDR3 protein is CSTASNEQFF. CDR3 bases: TGTTCCACCGCGTCGAATGAGCAGTTCTTC.

The chain links TRBV10-1 to TRBJ2-2; perhaps TRBD2 as D (6 bases). In germline, CDR1 is WNHNN, CDR2 SYGVQD (reference sequence). The CDR3 runs to 14 residues. The V and J ends lost 5 bases and 6 bases respectively, with 13 bases between them. The CDR3 loop is CASSSQGGPGELFF. CDR3 sequence (DNA): TGCGCCAGCAGTTCCCAGGGAGGCCCCGGGGAGCTGTTTTTT.

The chain links TRBV7-2 to TRBJ1-6; possible D gene TRBD1, 5 bases. Germline V gene data show CDR1 as SGHTA and CDR2 as FQGNSA. The CDR3 covers 13 residues. In nucleotides, the CDR3 is TGTGCTGGGGCGGCGGACTATAATTCACCCCTCCACTTT. It is translated as CAGAADYNSPLHF.

This chain connects TRBV19 to TRBJ2-7; D ambiguous. This CDR3 is 13 amino acids long. CDR1 and CDR2 (germline): LNHDA, SQIVND (reference sequence). Trimming cost V 5 bases and J 5 bases, with 13 bases left between them. Here the CDR3 reads CASSVDSPNEQYF. CDR3 sequence (DNA): TGTGCCAGTAGTGTCGACTCACCCAACGAGCAGTACTTC.

The chain uses TRBV4-2 and TRBJ2-3; tentatively, D is TRBD2 (5 bases). Germline CDR1 and CDR2: LGHNA and YNFKEQ. Trimming removed 1 base from V and 1 base from J, with 18 bases in between. The CDR3 is made up of 18 amino acids. The CDR3 nucleotides are TGTGCCAGCAGCCAAGCAAATACTCCGCCCGGGGGCACAGATACGCAGTATTTT. It specifies CASSQANTPPGGTDTQYF.

The rearrangement links TRBV27 to TRBJ2-1; 8 bases are shared with TRBD2. Trimming removed 4 bases from V and 6 bases from J; junction bases left unmatched: 14. The V gene's germline CDR1 is MNHEY and CDR2 SMNVEV (reference sequence). The CDR3 is made up of 17 amino acids. CDR3 region: CASSSTWAGGLSNEQFF. The CDR3 coding sequence is TGTGCCAGCAGTTCCACCTGGGCGGGGGGATTAAGCAATGAGCAGTTCTTC.

The gene calls are TRBV19 and TRBJ1-5; 10 nucleotides line up with TRBD1. V lost 6 bases to trimming and J lost 6 bases; unmatched junction nucleotides: 8. Germline CDR1 is LNHDA and CDR2 is SQIVND (reference sequence). The CDR3 has 15 amino acids. In nucleotides, the CDR3 is TGTGCCAGTAGATCCCGGGACAGGGGCAGTCAGCCCCAGCATTTT. This encodes CASRSRDRGSQPQHF. Full variable domain (remainder filled in from reference TRBV19 and TRBJ1-5): DGGITQSPKYLFRKEGQNVTLSCEQNLNHDAMYWYRQDPGQGLRLIYYSQIVNDFQKGDIAEGYSVSREKKESFPLTVTSAQKNPTAFYLCASRSRDRGSQPQHFGDGTRLSIL.

The chain combines TRBV28 with TRBJ1-1, with D possibly TRBD1 on 6 matching bases. Germline CDR1 is MDHEN and CDR2 is SYDVKM. The CDR3 runs 13 residues. Deletions cut 9 bases from V and 2 bases from J, with 13 bases between. CDR3 sequence reads: CASGGAGNTEAFF. In DNA, the CDR3 is TGTGCCAGTGGGGGGGCGGGAAACACTGAAGCTTTCTTT.

V is TRBV29-1 and J is TRBJ2-7; tentatively, D is TRBD2 (5 bases). Trimming took 3 bases from V and 3 from J, leaving 12 bases between them. The length of the CDR3 is 13 residues. Per the germline V gene, CDR1 is SQVTM and CDR2 is ANQGSEA. The chain's CDR3 is CSVDTYEGYEQYF. The CDR3 coding sequence is TGCAGCGTTGATACTTACGAGGGCTACGAGCAGTACTTC.

This clone occurred once. The chain couples TRBV19 to TRBJ2-7; the D gene is possibly TRBD2 (5 bases). V lost 0 bases, J lost 4 bases, and 10 bases lay in between. Germline CDR1 LNHDA, CDR2 SQIVND (reference sequence). The CDR3 is made up of 14 amino acids. The CDR3 nucleotides are TGTGCCAGTAGTATAGACCGGAGGCCTTACGAGCAGTACTTC. Translation: CASSIDRRPYEQYF. The variable domain in full, with the rest retrieved from reference TRBV19 and TRBJ2-7, is DGGITQSPKYLFRKEGQNVTLSCEQNLNHDAMYWYRQDPGQGLRLIYYSQIVNDFQKGDIAEGYSVSREKKESFPLTVTSAQKNPTAFYLCASSIDRRPYEQYFGPGTRLTVT.

Points on this clone: One junction end does not reproduce the germline sequence, and a read error may be involved. V usage is TRBV27 and J usage is TRBJ2-6; 8 nucleotides agree with TRBD1. Germline V CDR1 and CDR2: MNHEY, SMNVEV (reference sequence). The CDR3 is made up of 17 amino acids. The CDR3 DNA reads TGTGCCAGCGCCTTGACAGGGGCTTACTCTGGGGCCAACGGCCTGACTTTC. Its translation: CASALTGAYSGANGLTF.

V gene TRBV29-1 combines with J gene TRBJ1-1; tentative D call: TRBD1 (6 bases). Trimming removed 5 bases from V and 5 bases from J, with 18 bases in between. CDR1 SQVTM and CDR2 ANQGSEA come from the germline V gene. This CDR3 comprises 14 residues. The CDR3 sequence is CSVPSQGLVTEAFF. In DNA, the CDR3 is TGCAGCGTTCCTAGTCAGGGGCTGGTGACTGAAGCTTTCTTT. Full variable domain (missing parts from reference TRBV29-1 and TRBJ1-1): SAVISQKPSRDICQRGTSLTIQCQVDSQVTMMFWYRQQPGQSLTLIATANQGSEATYESGFVIDKFPISRPNLTFSTLTVSNMSPEDSSIYLCSVPSQGLVTEAFFGQGTRLTVV.

The chain links TRBV27 to TRBJ1-4, with TRBD1 as a possible D gene (5 bases). The CDR3 runs to 14 residues. Germline lookup yields CDR1 MNHEY and CDR2 SMNVEV (reference sequence). Trimming left V 2 bases short and J 7 bases short, with 11 bases between. The CDR3: CASSLQDGGEKLFF. The DNA of the CDR3 is TGTGCCAGCAGTTTACAGGACGGGGGTGAAAAACTGTTTTTT.

V gene TRBV7-2 combines with J gene TRBJ1-4, with D unclear. In germline, CDR1 is SGHTA, CDR2 FQGNSA. There are 17 residues in the CDR3. Trimming removed 6 bases from V and 13 bases from J, with 30 bases in between. CDR3 in amino acids: CASSRQSPPSLVDGLFF. In nucleotides, the CDR3 is TGTGCCAGCAGTCGTCAGTCCCCCCCAAGTTTGGTCGATGGACTGTTTTTT.

This clone was detected only once. The rearrangement links TRBV30 to TRBJ2-1; 11 bases match TRBD2. The CDR3 totals 15 residues. Germline CDR1 reads GTSNPN; CDR2 reads SVGIG (reference sequence). With V trimmed by 4 bases and J by 8 bases, 10 bases remained unmatched. DNA of the CDR3: TGTGCCTGGATCCTGGCTAGCGGGAGGTACTATGAGCAGTTCTTC. Encoded protein: CAWILASGRYYEQFF.